The clone carrying this TCR beta chain was detected a few times. These data come from a study of shared clonotypes between healthy human individuals. Assay: immunoSEQ multiplex PCR; the TCRdb copy retains only in-frame clones and omits some. The sample has under 750,000 clones, around 70% seen once. Trimming cost V 4 bases and J 1 base, with 10 bases left between them. The CDR3 is 15 amino acids. Germline CDR1 SGHVS, CDR2 FNYEAQ. The sequenced sample was memory CD4+ T cells sorted from blood. Regarding subset: CD45RA-negative fraction. The chain employs TRBV7-6 and TRBJ2-2, with D tentatively TRBD1 or TRBD2 (5 bases each). The origin of this receptor is a woman younger than 45 in good health. The CDR3 is CASSSGTVNTGELFF. The DNA for the CDR3 is TGTGCCAGCAGCTCCGGGACGGTGAACACCGGGGAGCTGTTTTTT. The whole variable domain, filled in from reference TRBV7-6 and TRBJ2-2, reads GAGVSQSPRYKVTKRGQDVALRCDPISGHVSLYWYRQALGQGPEFLTYFNYEAQQDKSGLPNDRFSAERPEGSISTLTIQRTEQRDSAMYRCASSSGTVNTGELFFGEGSRLTVL.